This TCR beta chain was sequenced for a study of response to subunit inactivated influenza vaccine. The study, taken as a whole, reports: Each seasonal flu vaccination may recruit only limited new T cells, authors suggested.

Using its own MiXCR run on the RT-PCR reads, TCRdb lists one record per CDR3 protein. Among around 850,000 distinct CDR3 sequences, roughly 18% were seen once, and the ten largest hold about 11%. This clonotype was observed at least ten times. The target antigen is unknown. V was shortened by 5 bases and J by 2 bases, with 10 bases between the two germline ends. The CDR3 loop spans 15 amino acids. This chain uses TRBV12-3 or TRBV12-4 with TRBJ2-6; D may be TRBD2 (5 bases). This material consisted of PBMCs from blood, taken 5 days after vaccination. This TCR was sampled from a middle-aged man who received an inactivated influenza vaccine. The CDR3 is CASSLRGAGANVLTF. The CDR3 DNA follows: TGTGCCAGCAGTCTACGGGGAGCTGGGGCCAACGTCCTGACTTTC.